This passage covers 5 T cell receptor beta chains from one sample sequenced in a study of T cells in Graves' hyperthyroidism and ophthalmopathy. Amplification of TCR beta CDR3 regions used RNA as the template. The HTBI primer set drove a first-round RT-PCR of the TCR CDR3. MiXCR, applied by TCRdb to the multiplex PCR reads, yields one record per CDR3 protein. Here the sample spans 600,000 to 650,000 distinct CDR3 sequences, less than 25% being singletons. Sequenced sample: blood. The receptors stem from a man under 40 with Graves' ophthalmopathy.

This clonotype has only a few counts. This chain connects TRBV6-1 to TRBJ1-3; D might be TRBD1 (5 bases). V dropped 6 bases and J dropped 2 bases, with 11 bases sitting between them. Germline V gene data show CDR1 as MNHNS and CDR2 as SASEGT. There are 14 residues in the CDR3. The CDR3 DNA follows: TGTGCCAGCAGCACAGGCATCCCTGGAAACACCATATATTTT. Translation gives CASSTGIPGNTIYF.

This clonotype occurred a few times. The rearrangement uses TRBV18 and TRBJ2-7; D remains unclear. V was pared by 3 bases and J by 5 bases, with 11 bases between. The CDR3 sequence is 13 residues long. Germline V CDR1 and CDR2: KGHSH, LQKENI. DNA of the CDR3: TGTGCCAGCTCACCCGCCCGGGCAAACGAGCAGTACTTC. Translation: CASSPARANEQYF. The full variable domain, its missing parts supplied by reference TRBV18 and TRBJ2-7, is NAGVMQNPRHLVRRRGQEARLRCSPMKGHSHVYWYRQLPEEGLKFMVYLQKENIIDESGMPKERFSAEFPKEGPSILRIQQVVRGDSAAYFCASSPARANEQYFGPGTRLTVT.

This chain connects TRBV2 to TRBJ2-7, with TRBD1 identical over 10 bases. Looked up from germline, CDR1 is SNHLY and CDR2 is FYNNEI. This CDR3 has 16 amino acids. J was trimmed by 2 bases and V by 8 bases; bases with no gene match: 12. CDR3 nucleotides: TGTGCCAGCTTTGGCCCCGGGACAGGGGAAACCTACGAGCAGTACTTC. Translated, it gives CASFGPGTGETYEQYF.

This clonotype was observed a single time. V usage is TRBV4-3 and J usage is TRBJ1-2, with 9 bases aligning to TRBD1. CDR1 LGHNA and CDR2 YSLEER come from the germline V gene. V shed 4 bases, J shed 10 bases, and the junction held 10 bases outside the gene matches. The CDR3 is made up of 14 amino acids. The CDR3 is CASSPGLRDRDYTF. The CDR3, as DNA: TGCGCCAGCAGCCCCGGACTCCGGGACAGGGACTACACCTTC.

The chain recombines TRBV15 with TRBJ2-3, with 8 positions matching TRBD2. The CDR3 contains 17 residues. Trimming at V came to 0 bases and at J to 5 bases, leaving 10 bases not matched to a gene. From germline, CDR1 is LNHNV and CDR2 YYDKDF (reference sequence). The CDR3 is CATSRDIPSGGEDTQYF. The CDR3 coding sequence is TGTGCCACCAGCAGAGATATACCATCGGGAGGGGAAGATACGCAGTATTTT.